This T cell receptor beta chain came from a study of blood T cell repertoires in COVID-19. Study details: In each case, the material was cDNA or gDNA derived from T cells, B-cell-depleted T cells, or PBMCs.

Trimming cost V 2 bases and J 7 bases; bases outside gene matches: 14. CDR3 size: 16 residues. The germline CDR1 and CDR2 sequences are KGHSH and LQKENI. The protocol was immunoSEQ multiplex PCR, while the TCRdb copy is restricted to in-frame clones and leaves out a portion. The table has roughly 140,000 clones, roughly 90% seen once. Sequences were obtained from peripheral blood. The clonotype comes from a man aged 45-60 years with active or convalescent COVID-19. The V and J genes are TRBV18 and TRBJ2-7; 7 bases match TRBD2. This chain's CDR3 is CASSPKVPDGRSEQYF. The DNA for the CDR3 is TGTGCCAGCTCACCAAAGGTTCCGGACGGGAGGTCTGAGCAGTACTTC.